The next 28 T cell receptor beta chains were all read from a single sample in a study of T cell responses to AZD1222 COVID-19 vaccine. The assay was immunoSEQ multiplex PCR, and TCRdb's table has in-frame clones only and misses some. The data contain fewer than 150,000 clones, approximately 94% of them singletons. The sample in question was peripheral blood, obtained 28 days after the second AZD1222 dose. These receptors were taken from an adult who received the AZD1222 COVID-19 vaccine.

The chain combines TRBV12-3 or TRBV12-4 with TRBJ2-1; D unclear. The CDR3 has 11 amino acids. The V end was cut by 3 bases, the J end by 4 bases, with 1 base between. CDR3 sequence reads: CASSFYNEQFF. In DNA form, the CDR3 reads TGTGCCAGCAGTTTTTACAATGAGCAGTTCTTC.

CDR3 sequence reads: CASSQDLGAYNEQFF. The DNA of the CDR3 is TGCGCCAGCAGCCAAGATTTGGGAGCTTACAATGAGCAGTTCTTC. The chain is built from TRBV4-3 and TRBJ2-1; D may be TRBD2 (5 bases). The V and J ends lost 0 bases and 4 bases respectively, with 10 bases between them. Per the germline V gene, CDR1 is LGHNA and CDR2 is YSLEER. This CDR3 is 15 amino acids long.

The V gene is TRBV7-9, the J gene TRBJ1-5, with 8 bases that match TRBD1. The CDR3 extends over 15 amino acids. The germline V gene encodes CDR1 SEHNR and CDR2 FQNEAQ (reference sequence). Losses at the gene ends were 4 bases for V and 0 bases for J; bases not matched to a gene: 2. The CDR3 sequence: CASSSQGDSNQPQHF. DNA of the CDR3: TGTGCCAGCAGCTCACAGGGGGATAGCAATCAGCCCCAGCATTTT.

The chain recombines TRBV5-4 with TRBJ2-5, with D maybe TRBD2 (5 bases). The V and J ends lost 4 bases and 2 bases respectively, with 21 bases between them. The CDR3 is made up of 17 amino acids. The V gene's germline CDR1 is SGHNT and CDR2 YYREEE (reference sequence). The CDR3 DNA follows: TGTGCCAGCAGCACCGGGCCTCGGGGATACCAACAAGAGACCCAGTACTTC. This gives the protein CASSTGPRGYQQETQYF.

The chain employs TRBV27 and TRBJ2-5; no reliable D call. The V end lost 3 bases, the J end lost 4 bases, and 12 bases lay between the germline ends. This CDR3 contains 14 residues. Germline assignment: CDR1 MNHEY and CDR2 SMNVEV (reference sequence). CDR3 sequence reads: CASSFRQSPETQYF. CDR3 DNA sequence: TGTGCCAGCAGTTTCCGACAATCGCCAGAGACCCAGTACTTC.

The rearrangement uses TRBV7-8 and TRBJ1-6; no definite D call. CDR1 and CDR2 (germline): SGHVS, FQNEAQ. This CDR3 comprises 13 residues. V lost 0 bases and J 8 bases, leaving 5 bases between the germline ends. In DNA, the CDR3 is TGTGCCAGCAGCTTAGCTAGAGATTCACCCCTCCACTTT. Protein product: CASSLARDSPLHF.

The chain uses TRBV29-1 and TRBJ1-4, with D hard to call. The CDR3 is made up of 13 amino acids. The V end was cut by 4 bases, the J end by 7 bases, with 13 bases between. Germline values: CDR1 SQVTM, CDR2 ANQGSEA. CDR3 coding DNA: TGCAGCGTTGCGCGTTTCGAGGGTGAAAAACTGTTTTTT. Its protein is CSVARFEGEKLFF.

V gene TRBV19 combines with J gene TRBJ1-1, with D unresolved. The CDR3 is made up of 12 amino acids. The germline V gene encodes CDR1 LNHDA and CDR2 SQIVND (reference sequence). Trimming took 8 bases from V and 7 from J, leaving 14 bases between them. In DNA, the CDR3 is TGTGCCAGTCATAAGCCGCCGGGTGAAGCTTTCTTT. Amino acid sequence: CASHKPPGEAFF.

The genes are TRBV9 and TRBJ1-1; TRBD1 is a possible D gene (6 bases). The CDR3 loop spans 19 amino acids. The V end lost 5 bases, the J end lost 1 base, and 27 bases lay between the germline ends. Germline lookup yields CDR1 SGDLS and CDR2 YYNGEE. The DNA of the CDR3 is TGTGCCAGCAGTCCCGTTAGGCCAGGGGTCATCGTGAGGAACACTGAAGCTTTCTTT. Its translation is CASSPVRPGVIVRNTEAFF.

This chain joins TRBV11-2 and TRBJ1-2; 8 bases map to TRBD1. The germline CDR1 and CDR2 sequences are SGHAT and FQNNGV. The length of the CDR3 is 18 residues. V was pared by 4 bases and J by 1 base, with 14 bases of the junction left unmatched. The chain's CDR3 is CASSSYLDRGAFNYGYTF. The CDR3 coding sequence is TGTGCCAGCAGCTCCTACCTAGACAGGGGCGCCTTTAACTATGGCTACACCTTC.

The gene calls are TRBV25-1 and TRBJ2-7, with D perhaps matching TRBD1 (5 bases). The V and J ends lost 8 bases and 3 bases respectively, with 14 bases between them. Germline V gene lookup returns CDR1 MGHDK and CDR2 SYGVNS. The CDR3 loop spans 13 amino acids. CDR3 loop: CASSRVPHYEQYF. For the CDR3, the DNA is TGTGCCAGCTCCAGGGTTCCCCACTACGAGCAGTACTTC.

The V call is TRBV3-1 (or the pseudogene TRBV3-2), the J call TRBJ2-5; D is unclear. The V gene lost 5 bases and the J gene lost 5 bases, with 12 bases spanning the gap. Germline V gene sequence: CDR1 LGHDT, CDR2 YNNKEL (reference sequence). The CDR3 covers 13 residues. CDR3 residues: CASSSQRGETQYF. CDR3 in DNA: TGTGCCAGCAGCTCCCAGCGTGGGGAGACCCAGTACTTC.

The gene calls are TRBV9 and TRBJ1-6; TRBD1 agrees at 7 bases. Germline CDR1 and CDR2: SGDLS and YYNGEE. The J segment lost 0 bases and the V segment lost 5 bases, leaving 2 bases of the junction unmatched. This CDR3 contains 15 residues. CDR3 nucleotides: TGTGCCAGCAGAAAGGGGGCCTCCTATAATTCACCCCTCCACTTT. The encoded protein is CASRKGASYNSPLHF.

The V and J genes are TRBV5-4 and TRBJ1-2; 7 positions agree with TRBD1. The CDR3 is 16 amino acids. Germline CDR1 SGHNT, CDR2 YYREEE (reference sequence). J was trimmed by 0 bases and V by 4 bases; bases with no gene match: 9. CDR3 sequence reads: CASSQGQRWANYGYTF. The DNA for the CDR3 is TGTGCCAGCAGCCAGGGACAGAGGTGGGCTAACTATGGCTACACCTTC. Full variable domain (rest looked up from reference TRBV5-4 and TRBJ1-2): ETGVTQSPTHLIKTRGQQVTLRCSSQSGHNTVSWYQQALGQGPQFIFQYYREEENGRGNFPPRFSGLQFPNYSSELNVNALELDDSALYLCASSQGQRWANYGYTFGSGTRLTVV.

The sample holds one count of this clone. The rearrangement joins TRBV7-3 to TRBJ1-1, with TRBD1 matching 8 bases. With V trimmed by 1 base and J by 4 bases, 17 bases remained unmatched. CDR1 and CDR2 from the germline V gene are SGHTA and FQGTGA. CDR3 size: 19 residues. CDR3 sequence (DNA): TGTGCCAGCAGCTTAATTGGTGGGGACAGGACCGTTCTAGGCACTGAAGCTTTCTTT. Amino acid sequence: CASSLIGGDRTVLGTEAFF.

The rearrangement joins TRBV6-2 or TRBV6-3 to TRBJ1-1; weak D call: TRBD1 (5 bases). There are 13 residues in the CDR3. Germline V gene lookup returns CDR1 MNHEY and CDR2 SVGEGT. Trimming left V 1 base short and J 6 bases short, with 9 bases between. As DNA, the CDR3 is TGTGCCAGCAGTTACTGGGGGGGTCCTGAAGCTTTCTTT. It encodes CASSYWGGPEAFF.

CDR3 sequence (DNA): TGTGCCAGCAGCCGGACGGGTGGGGTCCGAAACACCATATATTTT. Amino acids: CASSRTGGVRNTIYF. V and J are TRBV3-1 (or the pseudogene TRBV3-2) and TRBJ1-3; D is unresolved. Trimming took off 4 bases at V and 5 bases at J, with 15 bases between the two ends. The length of the CDR3 is 15 residues. Germline CDR1 is LGHDT and CDR2 is YNNKEL (reference sequence).

The rearrangement links TRBV6-6 to TRBJ2-5; 8 positions match TRBD2. CDR1 and CDR2 (germline): MNHNY, SVGAGI (reference sequence). With V trimmed by 4 bases and J by 5 bases, 3 bases remained unmatched. The CDR3 sequence is 13 residues long. The CDR3 coding sequence is TGTGCCAGCAGTTTCCGGGGGGGTGAGACCCAGTACTTC. Protein: CASSFRGGETQYF.

In regard to this clone: One end of the junction is discordant with germline, which a read error may explain. The chain has TRBV7-2 and TRBJ2-5, with unresolved D. Germline V gene lookup returns CDR1 SGHTA and CDR2 FQGNSA. This CDR3 spans 14 amino acids. The DNA of the CDR3 is TGTGCCAGCAGCTTAGAAGGGTACCAGGAGACCCAGTACTTC. Its translation: CASSLEGYQETQYF.

The V gene is TRBV7-9, the J gene TRBJ2-5, with 16 bases lining up with TRBD2. Germline lookup yields CDR1 SEHNR and CDR2 FQNEAQ (reference sequence). Germline trimming cut 3 bases from V and 4 bases from J; bases unmatched to any gene: 2. The CDR3 contains 16 residues. The CDR3 nucleotides are TGTGCCAGCAGCTTCGGGACTAGCGGGAGGGTAGAGACCCAGTACTTC. Protein product: CASSFGTSGRVETQYF.

The V and J genes are TRBV7-2 and TRBJ2-5, with TRBD2 matching over 11 bases. V lost 3 bases and J lost 4; bases outside the gene matches: 7. The CDR3 loop spans 16 amino acids. The V gene's germline CDR1 is SGHTA and CDR2 FQGNSA. CDR3 loop: CASSFGSGREGETQYF. CDR3 nucleotide sequence: TGTGCCAGCAGCTTCGGTAGCGGGAGGGAGGGAGAGACCCAGTACTTC.

V gene TRBV6-2 or TRBV6-3 combines with J gene TRBJ2-3, with 7 bases fitting TRBD2. Germline V gene sequence: CDR1 MNHEY, CDR2 SVGEGT. The CDR3 has 15 residues. V was pared by 4 bases and J by 2 bases, with 6 bases of the junction left unmatched. The CDR3 loop is CASSLEGGFTDTQYF. CDR3 coding DNA: TGTGCCAGCAGTTTGGAGGGAGGGTTCACAGATACGCAGTATTTT.

The rearrangement links TRBV2 to TRBJ1-1; 7 nucleotides match TRBD1. The trim removed 4 bases at V and 5 bases at J, leaving 7 bases unmatched. The CDR3 runs 14 residues. Germline CDR1 is SNHLY and CDR2 is FYNNEI. The CDR3 is CASSGTTGKTEAFF. CDR3 DNA sequence: TGTGCCAGCAGTGGCACGACAGGGAAAACTGAAGCTTTCTTT.

The chain links TRBV18 to TRBJ1-3, with TRBD1 matching over 7 bases. The germline V gene encodes CDR1 KGHSH and CDR2 LQKENI. The V segment lost 5 bases and the J segment 6 bases; nucleotides outside the gene matches: 7. CDR3 size: 14 residues. The CDR3 DNA reads as TGTGCCAGCTCATTGGGACAGCAGGAAAACACCATATATTTT. Protein: CASSLGQQENTIYF.

The chain joins TRBV5-6 to TRBJ1-6; no firm D call. V gave up 5 bases and J gave up 7 bases, with 7 bases separating them. In germline, CDR1 is SGHDT, CDR2 YYEEEE. The CDR3 runs 12 residues. This chain's CDR3 is CASSLLNSPLHF. The CDR3 nucleotides read TGTGCCAGCAGTCTCCTAAATTCACCCCTCCACTTT.

The chain links TRBV7-9 to TRBJ1-2, with D unclear. V gave up 1 base and J gave up 8 bases, with 11 bases separating them. CDR3 length: 13 residues. Germline values: CDR1 SEHNR, CDR2 FQNEAQ (reference sequence). CDR3 protein: CASSLVGFGGYTF. The CDR3 DNA reads TGTGCCAGCAGCTTAGTGGGATTCGGGGGCTACACCTTC.

V is TRBV7-2 and J is TRBJ2-1; TRBD2 matches 8 bases. This CDR3 comprises 14 residues. Per the germline V gene, CDR1 is SGHTA and CDR2 is FQGNSA. V was pared by 7 bases and J by 12 bases, with 14 bases of the junction left unmatched. The CDR3 nucleotides are TGTGCCAGCAAGAACGGGAGGGTTTCCCCCGGGCAGTTCTTC. Residues: CASKNGRVSPGQFF.

The rearrangement links TRBV2 to TRBJ1-4; the D gene is possibly TRBD1 (6 bases). V lost 5 bases and J 7 bases, leaving 14 bases between the germline ends. The CDR3 runs 14 residues. CDR1 and CDR2 (germline): SNHLY, FYNNEI. The CDR3 spells CASSLIQGGEKLFF. CDR3 in DNA: TGTGCCAGCAGTCTGATACAGGGCGGTGAAAAACTGTTTTTT.